This is a list of T cell receptor beta chains from one sample in a study of shared clonotypes between healthy human individuals. Here immunoSEQ multiplex PCR was the method, and the copy in TCRdb shows in-frame clones only, minus some. The table lists millions of clones, around 95% of them singletons. Sequencing used naive CD4+ T cells sorted from blood. These receptors all stem from a young man in good health. Each CDR3 is given with its conserved first and last residue. A D gene is named only where the DNA matches it firmly. Clone size is shown for a subset of rows, as once, few, many or a class of expanded clone.

TRBV30,NA,TRBJ2-7,once,CAWSIRPYSYEQYF,TGTGCCTGGAGTATAAGACCTTATTCCTACGAGCAGTACTTC
TRBV7-2,TRBD2,TRBJ2-7,NA,CASSFTGTSGYEQYF,TGTGCCAGCAGCTTTACCGGGACTAGCGGCTACGAGCAGTACTTC
TRBV11-2,TRBD2,TRBJ2-1,NA,CASSSRLAGTGDEQFF,TGTGCCAGCAGCTCCCGACTAGCGGGGACCGGAGATGAGCAGTTCTTC
TRBV14,TRBD2,TRBJ2-2,NA,CASSHETSLNTGELFF,TGTGCCAGCAGCCACGAGACTAGCCTGAACACCGGGGAGCTGTTTTTT
TRBV28,TRBD2,TRBJ2-3,NA,CASGSGGGTDTQYF,TGTGCCAGCGGCTCGGGGGGTGGCACAGATACGCAGTATTTT
TRBV15,NA,TRBJ2-1,NA,CATSREWSSYNEQFF,TGTGCCACCAGCAGAGAGTGGAGCTCCTACAATGAGCAGTTCTTC
TRBV6-5,TRBD1,TRBJ2-2,once,CASRPGTGYTGELFF,TGTGCCAGCAGGCCCGGGACAGGGTACACCGGGGAGCTGTTTTTT
TRBV6-5,TRBD1,TRBJ2-7,NA,CASSRRGPPYEQYF,TGTGCCAGCAGTCGCAGGGGGCCCCCCTACGAGCAGTACTTC
TRBV10-3,NA,TRBJ2-3,NA,CAISGGAPDTQYF,TGTGCCATCAGTGGGGGGGCCCCAGATACGCAGTATTTT
TRBV7-2,NA,TRBJ1-6,NA,CASSLGTLGPLHF,TGTGCCAGCAGCTTAGGGACCTTAGGACCCCTCCACTTT
TRBV7-2,NA,TRBJ2-7,NA,CASSLAPPTSYEQYF,TGTGCCAGCAGCTTAGCCCCACCAACCTCCTACGAGCAGTACTTC
TRBV6-6,TRBD1,TRBJ1-6,NA,CASSSAGTGGGSPLHF,TGTGCCAGCAGTTCAGCCGGGACAGGGGGGGGTTCACCCCTCCACTTT
TRBV7-2,TRBD1,TRBJ2-2,NA,CASSSDRGNTGELFF,TGTGCCAGCAGCTCGGACAGGGGGAACACCGGGGAGCTGTTTTTT
TRBV18,TRBD2,TRBJ2-7,NA,CASSHPGEGAYEQYF,TGTGCCAGCTCCCACCCTGGGGAGGGCGCCTACGAGCAGTACTTC
TRBV7-3,NA,TRBJ2-2,NA,CASSPGVGTGELFF,TGTGCCAGCAGCCCCGGGGTTGGCACCGGGGAGCTGTTTTTT
TRBV14,NA,TRBJ2-7,NA,CASSQTQVWAEQYF,TGTGCCAGCAGCCAAACACAGGTTTGGGCCGAGCAGTACTTC
TRBV5-1,NA,TRBJ1-1,NA,CASSLEGGMNTEAFF,TGCGCCAGCAGCTTGGAGGGGGGAATGAACACTGAAGCTTTCTTT